The rows below give T cell receptor beta chains drawn from one sample of a study of cytomegalovirus exposure and HLA in healthy donors. Libraries were prepared by immunoSEQ multiplex PCR; TCRdb keeps only in-frame clonotypes and omits some of them. The repertoire holds 150,000 to 200,000 clones, approximately 81% seen once, with less than 2.5% in the top ten. The sequenced sample consisted of PBMCs. The receptors here all came from a woman aged 50 to 65 in good health and CMV-seronegative. Each CDR3 is given with its conserved first and last residue. Not every row has a clone size; where given, it reads once, few, many or a size class.

v_call,clone_size,cdr3_aa
TRBV10-2,NA,CASSTAGLRNQPQHF
TRBV19,NA,CASSHPGQTTYEQYF
TRBV5-4,NA,CASSSGTGANTGELFF
TRBV7-9,NA,CASSFFLRVGREGLDTQYF
TRBV4-3,few,CASSPRTGSRYEQYF
TRBV28,NA,CASSFIRQVNQPQHF
TRBV6-6,few,CASSPTTVYTGELFF
TRBV5-1,once,CASSLGKDKQYF
TRBV5-1,NA,CASSLLRGRAGDEQFF
TRBV19,NA,CASSTNTGGWKGYTF
TRBV11-2,NA,CASSFEAGPSYEQYF
TRBV7-2,NA,CASSARGSYEQYF
TRBV15,NA,CATSNGGTYNEQFF
TRBV5-5,once,CASTTGALSSYEQYF
TRBV7-2,NA,CASSPRPQREGYEQYF
TRBV19,NA,CASSIGATGLNPPLHF